The TCR beta chain under discussion was sequenced for a study of regulatory T cells in long-lasting Graves disease. Study-wide results and caveats: The TCR repertoire of persistent Graves' patients was less diverse than that of newly diagnosed ones. Small numbers of samples may have cut accuracy.

This clonotype was recorded many times. As yet, its antigen is unknown. The V gene lost 2 bases and the J gene lost 1 base, with 8 bases spanning the gap. Germline V gene data show CDR1 as SGHRS and CDR2 as YFSETQ. The CDR3 sequence is 14 residues long. Arm-PCR of CDR3 regions and iRepertoire HTBI primers were used to build TCR beta libraries. TCRdb itself ran the multiplex PCR reads through MiXCR, one entry per CDR3 protein. The repertoire holds a few hundred thousand distinct CDR3 sequences, with about 12% as singletons. Time point noted: newly diagnosed GD, antithyroid drugs for less than 3 months. Isolated PBMC RNA provided the starting material for the TCR library. In each case, Graves' disease was diagnosed per American Thyroid Association guidelines. These data were also reused for a study on T cells in Graves' hyperthyroidism and ophthalmopathy.

This sample comprised peripheral blood mononuclear cells (PBMCs), obtained at new diagnosis, from a patient treated with antithyroid drugs. This chain uses TRBV5-1 with TRBJ2-3, with D unresolved. The receptor was isolated from a woman aged 18-30 years with Graves disease. The CDR3 DNA is TGCGCCAGCAGCTTTAATTATGGCACAGATACGCAGTATTTT. The encoded protein is CASSFNYGTDTQYF.